One T cell receptor beta chain is described in this entry. The target antigen is unknown. This CDR3 has 16 amino acids. Trimming removed 3 bases from V and 1 base from J, with 15 bases in between. CDR1 is SGHTA, CDR2 FQGTGA, per germline. This specimen comes from a study of T cell repertoires in cytomegalovirus infection. TCRdb ran MiXCR on the reads and lists one entry per CDR3 protein. The profile shows fewer than 850,000 distinct CDR3 sequences, about 27% of them singletons. The rearrangement uses TRBV7-3 and TRBJ2-5, with D maybe TRBD1 (6 bases). This TCR was sampled from a human donor in good health (CMV status not recorded). Some clones in this sample may be carry-over from other donors' samples. The source was cultured CD8+ T cells from PBMCs, collected from culture after CMV antigen stimulation. This CDR3 is CASSFKGQRFQETQYF. DNA of the CDR3: TGTGCCAGCAGCTTTAAAGGACAGAGATTCCAAGAGACCCAGTACTTC.